The 21 T cell receptor beta chains below were found in one sample sequenced in a study of regulatory T cells in long-lasting Graves disease. Arm-PCR of CDR3 regions and iRepertoire HTBI primers were used to build TCR beta libraries. TCRdb ran MiXCR on the multiplex PCR reads and lists one entry per CDR3 protein. The sample shows about 470,000 distinct CDR3 sequences, less than 25% of them seen only once. The time point: persistent/refractory GD, antithyroid drugs over 5 years with positive TRAb. RNA extracted from PBMCs served as the sequencing template. Sample: peripheral blood mononuclear cells (PBMCs), taken when the disease was refractory, from a patient treated with antithyroid drugs. The receptor source for this set is a female donor with Graves disease.

This clonotype was counted only a few times. V usage is TRBV6-1 and J usage is TRBJ1-1, with D possibly being TRBD1 (5 bases). Trimming pared 5 bases from V and 4 bases from J, leaving 14 bases between. Germline CDR1 MNHNS, CDR2 SASEGT. The CDR3 loop spans 14 amino acids. CDR3 bases: TGTGCCAGCAGTCGGGACGTAAGGCGCACTGAAGCTTTCTTT. Residues: CASSRDVRRTEAFF.

The table lists this clonotype with many counts. The J gene is TRBJ2-7, the V gene TRBV7-8, with unresolved D. The CDR3 has 14 residues. From germline, CDR1 is SGHVS and CDR2 FQNEAQ. V dropped 7 bases and J dropped 2 bases, with 15 bases sitting between them. In DNA form, the CDR3 reads TGTGCCAGCAACCCCCGCGGCGGTACCTACGAGCAGTACTTC. Residues: CASNPRGGTYEQYF.

The V call is TRBV11-2, the J call TRBJ2-1; a possible D gene is TRBD2 (5 bases). CDR3 length equals 14 residues. The germline gives CDR1 SGHAT, CDR2 FQNNGV. Trimming removed 2 bases from V and 2 bases from J, with 7 bases in between. The CDR3 sequence: CASSLRRTYNEQFF. The CDR3 DNA follows: TGTGCCAGCAGCTTACGGAGGACCTACAATGAGCAGTTCTTC.

The chain uses TRBV7-9 and TRBJ2-7, with 13 positions matching TRBD2. CDR1 is SEHNR, CDR2 FQNEAQ, per germline (reference sequence). V lost 4 bases, J lost 4 bases, and 7 bases stayed unmatched. This CDR3 has 16 amino acids. The CDR3 reads CASSSTTSGRMYEQYF. The CDR3 DNA sequence: TGTGCCAGCAGCTCTACGACTAGCGGGAGGATGTACGAGCAGTACTTC.

The chain uses TRBV29-1 and TRBJ1-1; D gene unclear. Trimming left V 4 bases short and J 10 bases short, with 16 bases between. The CDR3 runs 12 residues. The germline V gene encodes CDR1 SQVTM and CDR2 ANQGSEA. CDR3 loop: CSVGEPLGGAFF. The DNA for the CDR3 is TGCAGCGTTGGGGAGCCCCTCGGTGGAGCTTTCTTT.

This rearrangement joins TRBV12-5 to TRBJ2-5; the D is unclear. With 6 bases removed from V and 1 base from J, the gap between germline ends came to 9 bases. The germline CDR1 and CDR2 sequences are LGHNT and FRNRAP. The CDR3 has 13 residues. The CDR3 DNA follows: TGTGCTAGTGGACGTGACGGCCAAGAGACCCAGTACTTC. Translating gives CASGRDGQETQYF. Complete variable domain (other parts from reference TRBV12-5 and TRBJ2-5): DARVTQTPRHKVTEMGQEVTMRCQPILGHNTVFWYRQTMMQGLELLAYFRNRAPLDDSGMPKDRFSAEMPDATLATLKIQPSEPRDSAVYFCASGRDGQETQYFGPGTRLLVL.

Comments on this clonotype: This probably arose from a read error, given a far larger clone one base away. This sequence joins TRBV13 and TRBJ1-2, with 8 bases identical to TRBD1. The CDR3 runs to 14 residues. Germline CDR1 and CDR2: PRHDT and FYEKMQ (reference sequence). With V trimmed by 6 bases and J by 7 bases, 10 bases remained unmatched. CDR3 residues: CASSLRTGRGGYTF. The CDR3 nucleotides are TGTGCCAGCAGTTTGAGGACAGGGCGAGGTGGCTACACCTTC.

The rearrangement links TRBV25-1 to TRBJ1-1, with D perhaps TRBD1 (6 bases). Looked up from germline, CDR1 is MGHDK and CDR2 is SYGVNS. The V and J ends lost 8 bases and 5 bases respectively, with 18 bases between them. This CDR3 has 14 amino acids. CDR3 protein: CASGPGEKGTEAFF. The DNA of the CDR3 is TGTGCCAGCGGTCCAGGGGAAAAGGGGACTGAAGCTTTCTTT.

In this sample, this clonotype turned up many times. This rearrangement joins TRBV6-1 to TRBJ1-1; 9 bases are shared with TRBD1. The CDR3 totals 14 residues. The V segment lost 7 bases and the J segment 1 base; nucleotides outside the gene matches: 4. Per the germline V gene, CDR1 is MNHNS and CDR2 is SASEGT. The CDR3 sequence: CASTRGQGNTEAFF. The CDR3 DNA follows: TGTGCCAGCACCCGGGGACAGGGGAACACTGAAGCTTTCTTT.

This clonotype was recorded at least ten times. The chain has TRBV7-9 and TRBJ2-6; TRBD1 agrees at 8 bases. CDR3 size: 18 residues. The J segment lost 3 bases and the V segment lost 1 base, leaving 8 bases of the junction unmatched. The V gene's germline CDR1 is SEHNR and CDR2 FQNEAQ (reference sequence). For the CDR3, the DNA is TGTGCCAGCAGCTTAGACCCGCGACAGGGGCATGGGGCCAACGTCCTGACTTTC. This gives the protein CASSLDPRQGHGANVLTF.

This clonotype was picked up a small number of times. The chain is built from TRBV5-1 and TRBJ1-4; possibly TRBD1 for D (5 bases). CDR3 length equals 13 residues. The V and J ends lost 1 base and 6 bases respectively, with 7 bases between them. Germline V CDR1 and CDR2: SGHRS, YFSETQ. CDR3 residues: CASSLRGDEKLFF. CDR3 bases: TGCGCCAGCAGCTTGCGAGGGGATGAAAAACTGTTTTTT. Together with reference TRBV5-1 and TRBJ1-4, the CDR3 gives the full variable domain: KAGVTQTPRYLIKTRGQQVTLSCSPISGHRSVSWYQQTPGQGLQFLFEYFSETQRNKGNFPGRFSGRQFSNSRSEMNVSTLELGDSALYLCASSLRGDEKLFFGSGTQLSVL.

This clonotype was counted between two and nine times. The genes are TRBV5-1 and TRBJ2-4; D may correspond to TRBD1 or TRBD2 (5 bases each). Trimming cost V 4 bases and J 5 bases, with 16 bases left between them. CDR1 is SGHRS and CDR2 is YFSETQ in the germline V gene. The CDR3 consists of 15 residues. The CDR3 sequence is CASSPRGTAENIQYF. The CDR3 bases are TGCGCCAGCAGCCCGAGAGGGACGGCGGAAAACATTCAGTACTTC.

V usage is TRBV4-1 and J usage is TRBJ2-7; D remains ambiguous. CDR3 length equals 16 residues. V gave up 1 base and J gave up 2 bases, with 15 bases separating them. Germline lookup yields CDR1 MGHRA and CDR2 YSYEKL. CDR3 region: CASSQGAAVGPYEQYF. CDR3 sequence (DNA): TGCGCCAGCAGCCAAGGAGCTGCGGTAGGTCCCTACGAGCAGTACTTC.

This chain links TRBV20-1 with TRBJ1-6; no reliable D call. Trimming took 6 bases from V and 11 from J, leaving 11 bases between them. The CDR3 has 11 residues. Germline-derived CDR1 and CDR2 are DFQATT and SNEGSKA (reference sequence). Here the CDR3 DNA reads TGCAGTGCACACACCCCACCACCCCTCCACTTT. This translates into CSAHTPPPLHF.

This clonotype was found a few times. The chain carries TRBV14 and TRBJ2-5, with a weak D call TRBD1 (6 bases). Trimming took 0 bases from V and 1 from J, leaving 21 bases between them. The CDR3 covers 19 residues. Germline V CDR1 and CDR2: SGHDN, FVKESK. The CDR3 DNA sequence: TGTGCCAGCAGCCAAGATCCGTACCGGGACAACTTACCCCAAGAGACCCAGTACTTC. Translating it yields CASSQDPYRDNLPQETQYF.

In this sample, this clonotype turned up many times. This rearrangement joins TRBV14 to TRBJ2-7; maybe TRBD2 (5 bases). CDR1 and CDR2 (germline): SGHDN, FVKESK. There are 14 residues in the CDR3. V was clipped by 7 bases and J by 0 bases, with 13 bases between them. CDR3 nucleotide sequence: TGTGCCAGCAACCTGGCGGGCAACTCCTACGAGCAGTACTTC. Its translation is CASNLAGNSYEQYF. Using reference TRBV14 and TRBJ2-7 for the parts outside the CDR3, the full variable domain is EAGVTQFPSHSVIEKGQTVTLRCDPISGHDNLYWYRRVMGKEIKFLLHFVKESKQDESGMPNNRFLAERTGGTYSTLKVQPAELEDSGVYFCASNLAGNSYEQYFGPGTRLTVT.

V usage is TRBV7-3 and J usage is TRBJ2-1; D is perhaps TRBD2 (6 bases). CDR3 length: 13 amino acids. CDR1 is SGHTA, CDR2 FQGTGA, per germline. V shed 5 bases and J shed 5 bases, with 10 bases lying between them. The CDR3 region has the DNA TGTGCCAGCAGCCCCGGACTACACAATGAGCAGTTCTTC. Its translation: CASSPGLHNEQFF.

The rearrangement uses TRBV19 and TRBJ1-3; D gene ambiguous. This CDR3 comprises 13 residues. V was pared by 7 bases and J by 4 bases, with 11 bases between. Germline values: CDR1 LNHDA, CDR2 SQIVND (reference sequence). The CDR3 loop is CASKVPSGNTIYF. In nucleotides, the CDR3 is TGTGCCAGTAAAGTTCCATCCGGAAACACCATATATTTT.

To note about this clonotype: A much larger clone differs by one base, so this may be a read error. CDR3 loop: CACAELTGVFYQPQHF. The CDR3 region has the DNA TGTGCCTGCGCCGAACTGACAGGGGTTTTCTATCAGCCCCAGCATTTT. This chain links TRBV27 with TRBJ1-5; 8 bases fit TRBD1. The trim removed 11 bases at V and 5 bases at J, leaving 17 bases unmatched. The CDR3 covers 16 residues. Per germline, CDR1 MNHEY and CDR2 SMNVEV (reference sequence).

The CDR3 reads CASSLGNMFGNQPQHF. As DNA, the CDR3 is TGTGCCAGCAGCTTAGGGAACATGTTCGGCAATCAGCCCCAGCATTTT. The chain has TRBV7-8 and TRBJ1-5; D not resolved. V lost 1 base and J 2 bases, leaving 12 bases between the germline ends. This CDR3 contains 16 residues. Germline V gene lookup returns CDR1 SGHVS and CDR2 FQNEAQ.

The rearrangement joins TRBV6-1 to TRBJ1-2; D remains unclear. This CDR3 region has 13 residues. Trimming left V 2 bases short and J 2 bases short, with 6 bases between. Germline V lookup: CDR1 MNHNS, CDR2 SASEGT. DNA for the CDR3: TGTGCCAGCAGTGAACGCCGGAACTATGGCTACACCTTC. Translated: CASSERRNYGYTF.